This note documents a single T cell receptor beta chain sequence. TCRdb's table, derived via immunoSEQ multiplex PCR, lists solely in-frame clones and lacks some. The sample shows under 150,000 clones, roughly nine tenths of them seen only once. This sample was included in a study of T cell clones after liver transplantation. Study information: As an antigen-independent comparator, third-party-reactive TCRbeta sequences came from pre-transplant mixed lymphocyte reactions.

From germline, CDR1 is MDHEN and CDR2 SYDVKM. CDR3 size: 16 residues. J lost 2 bases, V lost 4 bases, and 6 bases had no gene match. Sequencing used CD4+ T cells from blood, obtained 12 months after liver transplant. This rearrangement joins TRBV28 to TRBJ1-5; 9 bases align to TRBD1. The origin of this receptor is a human patient who received a liver transplant. Some T cells may arise from the graft donor. DNA of the CDR3: TGTGCCAGCAGTTCGGAGACAGGGGGTGGCAATCAGCCCCAGCATTTT. Protein sequence: CASSSETGGGNQPQHF.